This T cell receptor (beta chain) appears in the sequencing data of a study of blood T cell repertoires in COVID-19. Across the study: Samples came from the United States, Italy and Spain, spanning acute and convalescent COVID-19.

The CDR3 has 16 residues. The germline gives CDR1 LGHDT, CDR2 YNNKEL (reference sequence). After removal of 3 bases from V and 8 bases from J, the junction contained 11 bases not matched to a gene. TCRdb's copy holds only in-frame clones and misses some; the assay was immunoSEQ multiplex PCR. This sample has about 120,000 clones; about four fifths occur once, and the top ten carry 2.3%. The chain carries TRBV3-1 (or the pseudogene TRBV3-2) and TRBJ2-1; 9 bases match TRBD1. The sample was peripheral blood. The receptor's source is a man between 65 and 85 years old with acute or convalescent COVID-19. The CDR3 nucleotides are TGTGCCAGCAGCCACACCCTCACAGGGGGCCGCGATGAGCAGTTCTTC. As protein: CASSHTLTGGRDEQFF.